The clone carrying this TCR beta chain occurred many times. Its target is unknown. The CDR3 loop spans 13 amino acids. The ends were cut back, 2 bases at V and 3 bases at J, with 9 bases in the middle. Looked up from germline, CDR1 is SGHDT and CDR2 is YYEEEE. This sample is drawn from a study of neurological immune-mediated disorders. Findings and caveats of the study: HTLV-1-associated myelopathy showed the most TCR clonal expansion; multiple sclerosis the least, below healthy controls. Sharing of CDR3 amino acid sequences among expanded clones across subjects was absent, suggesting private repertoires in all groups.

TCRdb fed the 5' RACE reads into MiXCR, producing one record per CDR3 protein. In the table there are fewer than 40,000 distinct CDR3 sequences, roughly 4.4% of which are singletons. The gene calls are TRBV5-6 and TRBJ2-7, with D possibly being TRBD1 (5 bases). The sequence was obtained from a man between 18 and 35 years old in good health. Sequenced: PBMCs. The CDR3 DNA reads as TGTGCCAGCAGCTTTCGAAGGGGCTACGAGCAGTACTTC. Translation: CASSFRRGYEQYF.